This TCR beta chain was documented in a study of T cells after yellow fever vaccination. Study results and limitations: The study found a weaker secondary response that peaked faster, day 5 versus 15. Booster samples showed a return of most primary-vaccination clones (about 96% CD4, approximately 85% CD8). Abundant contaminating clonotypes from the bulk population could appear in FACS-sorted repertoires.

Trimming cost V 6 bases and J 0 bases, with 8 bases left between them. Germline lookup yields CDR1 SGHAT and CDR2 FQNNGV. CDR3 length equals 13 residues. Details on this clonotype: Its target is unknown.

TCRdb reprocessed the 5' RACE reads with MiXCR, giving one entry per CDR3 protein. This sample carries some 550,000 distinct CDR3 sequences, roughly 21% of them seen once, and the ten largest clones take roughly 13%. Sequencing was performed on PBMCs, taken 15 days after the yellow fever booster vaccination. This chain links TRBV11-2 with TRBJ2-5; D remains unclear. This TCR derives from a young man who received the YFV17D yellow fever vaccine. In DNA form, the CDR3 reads TGTGCCAGCAGGTCCACGGACCAAGAGACCCAGTACTTC. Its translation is CASRSTDQETQYF. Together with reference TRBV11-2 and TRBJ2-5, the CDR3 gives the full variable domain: EAGVAQSPRYKIIEKRQSVAFWCNPISGHATLYWYQQILGQGPKLLIQFQNNGVVDDSQLPKDRFSAERLKGVDSTLKIQPAKLEDSAVYLCASRSTDQETQYFGPGTRLLVL.